The TCR beta chain under discussion was sequenced for a study of blood T cell repertoires in COVID-19. Background on the study: COVID-19 samples, acute and convalescent, were from the United States, Italy and Spain. From T cells, B-cell-depleted T cells, or PBMCs came the material, which was cDNA or gDNA.

Only in-frame clones appear in the TCRdb table, and some are missing; sequencing was by immunoSEQ multiplex PCR. The sample contains approximately 300,000 clones, 87% of which appear only once. Trimming pared 0 bases from V and 7 bases from J, leaving 10 bases between. Germline CDR1 reads MGHRA; CDR2 reads YSYEKL. This CDR3 has 14 amino acids. The sequence was collected from a woman aged 25 to 39 who had recovered from COVID-19. Specimen: PBMCs or T cells enriched from blood (not recorded which). This rearrangement joins TRBV4-1 to TRBJ1-5; D remains unclear. Here the CDR3 DNA reads TGCGCCAGCAGCCAAGAATCAGGAGGACAGCCCCAGCATTTT. This encodes CASSQESGGQPQHF.